This T cell receptor beta chain was profiled in a study of blood T cell repertoires in COVID-19. Study as a whole: T cells, B-cell-depleted T cells, or PBMCs provided the cDNA or gDNA that served as material.

The germline gives CDR1 MGHDK, CDR2 SYGVNS. The CDR3 totals 14 residues. Trimming took 3 bases from V and 2 from J, leaving 10 bases between them. Using immunoSEQ multiplex PCR, the repertoire was profiled, and TCRdb retains in-frame clones only, with some absent. Of roughly 160,000 clones in the sample, around 90% were seen once. V is TRBV25-1 and J is TRBJ1-1; the D gene is possibly TRBD1 (5 bases). The specimen was peripheral blood. The sequence came from a man aged 18 to 35 with acute or convalescent COVID-19. CDR3 amino acids: CASSDGGANTEAFF. The CDR3 DNA sequence: TGTGCCAGCAGTGATGGAGGGGCCAACACTGAAGCTTTCTTT. The full variable domain, its missing parts supplied by reference TRBV25-1 and TRBJ1-1, is EADIYQTPRYLVIGTGKKITLECSQTMGHDKMYWYQQDPGMELHLIHYSYGVNSTEKGDLSSESTVSRIRTEHFPLTLESARPSHTSQYLCASSDGGANTEAFFGQGTRLTVV.